Listed below are T cell receptor beta chains from one sample, sequenced in a study of T cell responses to AZD1222 COVID-19 vaccine. TCRdb's table, derived via immunoSEQ multiplex PCR, lists solely in-frame clones and lacks some. The data contain around 99,000 clones, approximately 91% of them seen just once; the ten biggest clones take up approximately 9%. This specimen was peripheral blood, taken 28 days after the second AZD1222 dose. The receptors derive from an adult who received the AZD1222 COVID-19 vaccine. Each CDR3 is given with its conserved first and last residue. Fields, in order: V gene, J gene, clone size, D gene, CDR3 DNA, CDR3 protein. A D gene is named only where the DNA matches it firmly. Not all rows give a size; the values are once, few, many and, for expanded clones, a class.

>TRBV5-1|TRBJ2-2|NA|NA
TGCGCCAGCAGCCCCGGGGATAACGGGGAGCTGTTTTTT
CASSPGDNGELFF
>TRBV2|TRBJ1-1|NA|NA
TGTGCCAGCAGCCCGGGCCTCCCGGGGACTGAAGCTTTCTTT
CASSPGLPGTEAFF
>TRBV7-8|TRBJ2-3|NA|TRBD2
TGTGCCAGCAGCCGGGGACTATCTGTGGATACGCAGTATTTT
CASSRGLSVDTQYF
>TRBV23-1|TRBJ1-4|few|TRBD1
TGCGCCAGCAGTCGCCATAGGGGGCTTGATGAAAAACTGTTTTTT
CASSRHRGLDEKLFF
>TRBV19|TRBJ2-7|NA|NA
TGTGCCAGTAGTTATGACCGGGCTTACGAGCAGTACTTC
CASSYDRAYEQYF
>TRBV7-2|TRBJ1-6|NA|NA
TGTGCCAGCAGCCCACGCCTGACAGGCTCCCATAATTCACCCCTCCACTTT
CASSPRLTGSHNSPLHF
>TRBV27|TRBJ2-5|NA|NA
TGTGCCAGCAGTTTGCAGGGGAAAGAGACCCAGTACTTC
CASSLQGKETQYF
>TRBV28|TRBJ1-1|once|NA
TGTGCCAGCAGTCTGGGATTGGGGGGCGCGTTGATCACTGAAGCTTTCTTT
CASSLGLGGALITEAFF
>TRBV10-3|TRBJ2-1|once|NA
TGTGCCATCAGTGACCAAACGGGAGCCCTGTACAATGAGCAGTTCTTC
CAISDQTGALYNEQFF
>TRBV25-1|TRBJ2-4|NA|TRBD1
TGTGCCAGCAGTGCGACAGGGGGGAACATTCAGTACTTC
CASSATGGNIQYF
>TRBV24-1|TRBJ2-2|NA|TRBD1
TGTGCCACCAGTGACCGAAGGGGGCCTGACACCGGGGAGCTGTTTTTT
CATSDRRGPDTGELFF
>TRBV6-5|TRBJ2-5|NA|NA
TGTGCCAGCAGTCCATCCGGCTATTCGGGGACCCAGTACTTC
CASSPSGYSGTQYF
>TRBV28|TRBJ2-1|NA|TRBD2
TGTGCCAGCAGTTTAGGGCAGGGTCGACTAGCGGAATACAATGAGCAGTTCTTC
CASSLGQGRLAEYNEQFF
>TRBV4-1|TRBJ2-7|NA|TRBD2
TGCGCCAGCAGCCCCTTAGCGGGAGTCTCCTACGAGCAGTACTTC
CASSPLAGVSYEQYF
>TRBV7-2|TRBJ2-4|NA|NA
TGTGCCAGCAGCTTAGGGCCCCAGGGGACGACTAAGTACATTCAGTACTTC
CASSLGPQGTTKYIQYF
>TRBV14|TRBJ2-1|NA|NA
TGTGCCAGCAGCCACGTTCCGGGGCATTCGAGCTCCTACAATGAGCAGTTCTTC
CASSHVPGHSSSYNEQFF
>TRBV3-1/TRBV3-2|TRBJ1-2|NA|NA
TGTGCCAGCAGCCAAGATGAAGGGGGCTACACCTTC
CASSQDEGGYTF
>TRBV12-3/TRBV12-4|TRBJ1-2|NA|NA
TGTGCCAGCAGTTTGGGAGGTCCGGATGGCTACACCTTC
CASSLGGPDGYTF
>TRBV7-8|TRBJ1-4|NA|NA
TGTGCCAGCAGCTTAGGGACAGCAACTAATGAAAAACTGTTTTTT
CASSLGTATNEKLFF
>TRBV13|TRBJ1-1|NA|TRBD1
TGTGCCAGCAGCCAATACGGGACAGTGAACACTGAAGCTTTCTTT
CASSQYGTVNTEAFF